Following are 3 T cell receptor beta chains from one sample sequenced in a study of low-dose radiotherapy and immunotherapy resistance in tumors. TRAV- and TRBV-specific primers primed first-strand cDNA, covering alpha and beta chains. Amplification, which lasted around 21 PCR cycles, used a constant-region primer and V-primer adapter to amplify TCRs. A single record per CDR3 protein comes from TCRdb applying MiXCR to the reads. The table has fewer than 90,000 distinct CDR3 sequences, approximately 20% seen once. The time point was: before trial treatment. The specimen comprised PBMCs, sampled before treatment. The receptors stem from a male donor with prostate cancer.

This clonotype was recorded at least ten times. V is TRBV10-3 and J is TRBJ2-7; perhaps TRBD1 as D (6 bases). The CDR3 extends over 11 amino acids. The germline V gene has CDR1 ENHRY and CDR2 SYGVKD. V lost 6 bases to trimming and J lost 7 bases, with 10 bases between them. DNA of the CDR3: TGTGCCATCAGAAAAGACAGGGAGCAGTACTTC. It encodes CAIRKDREQYF.

The genes are TRBV7-8 and TRBJ1-2, with unresolved D. This CDR3 has 15 residues. CDR1 and CDR2 (germline): SGHVS, FQNEAQ. V was cut by 2 bases and J by 6 bases, with 16 bases left in between. The chain's CDR3 is CASSLTRPDWDGYTF. The DNA for the CDR3 is TGTGCCAGCAGCTTAACCCGACCCGATTGGGATGGCTACACCTTC.

V is TRBV19 and J is TRBJ1-1; maybe TRBD1 (6 bases). V lost 5 bases and J 4 bases, leaving 14 bases between the germline ends. CDR1 LNHDA and CDR2 SQIVND come from the germline V gene (reference sequence). This CDR3 comprises 14 residues. The CDR3 sequence: CASSVQGVSTEAFF. The CDR3 DNA sequence: TGTGCCAGTAGTGTACAGGGCGTGAGCACTGAAGCTTTCTTT. Complete variable domain (other parts from reference TRBV19 and TRBJ1-1): DGGITQSPKYLFRKEGQNVTLSCEQNLNHDAMYWYRQDPGQGLRLIYYSQIVNDFQKGDIAEGYSVSREKKESFPLTVTSAQKNPTAFYLCASSVQGVSTEAFFGQGTRLTVV.